The 15 T cell receptor beta chains presented below share a single source sample, sequenced in a study of CD8 T cells in ankylosing spondylitis. TCRdb re-derived calls from the 5' RACE reads in MiXCR, one entry per CDR3 protein. The sample lists some 120,000 distinct CDR3 sequences; roughly 6.6% were seen once. The sequencing sample was made of blood, either unsorted or a sorted T cell fraction (not recorded which). The receptors derive from a male donor with ankylosing spondylitis or in good health (not recorded which).

This clonotype was counted at least ten times. The chain links TRBV5-1 to TRBJ2-5, with D perhaps being TRBD1 or TRBD2 (5 bases each). Germline loops: CDR1 SGHRS, CDR2 YFSETQ. The V and J ends lost 7 bases and 0 bases respectively, with 10 bases between them. CDR3 size: 13 residues. CDR3 coding DNA: TGCGCCAGCCGAGGGGTTTACCAAGAGACCCAGTACTTC. Translation: CASRGVYQETQYF.

This clonotype was seen many times. The junction and the germline gene differ at one end; a read error may be behind it. This rearrangement joins TRBV20-1 to TRBJ2-7; D might be TRBD2 (6 bases). This CDR3 comprises 15 residues. The V gene's germline CDR1 is DFQATT and CDR2 SNEGSKA (reference sequence). The CDR3 DNA follows: TGCAGTGCTCGAGAACCTAGCGACGCAAGTGGCGAGCAGTACTTC. Protein sequence: CSAREPSDASGEQYF.

The chain's CDR3 is CSAGTSVYNEQFF. CDR3 DNA sequence: TGCAGTGCCGGGACTAGCGTGTACAATGAGCAGTTCTTC. The V and J genes are TRBV20-1 and TRBJ2-1; 10 nucleotides align to TRBD2. Germline V gives CDR1 DFQATT, CDR2 SNEGSKA (reference sequence). The CDR3 has 13 residues. Germline trimming cut 6 bases from V and 4 bases from J; bases unmatched to any gene: 3.

This clonotype came up many times. V and J are TRBV7-9 and TRBJ2-3, with 9 bases aligning to TRBD1. The length of the CDR3 is 15 residues. Per the germline V gene, CDR1 is SEHNR and CDR2 is FQNEAQ (reference sequence). J was trimmed by 3 bases and V by 3 bases; bases with no gene match: 4. CDR3 amino acids: CASSFGTGPTDTQYF. In nucleotides, the CDR3 is TGTGCCAGCAGCTTCGGGACAGGGCCGACAGATACGCAGTATTTT.

This rearrangement joins TRBV3-1 to TRBJ2-3; no reliable D call. V shed 1 base and J shed 0 bases, with 5 bases lying between them. Germline-derived CDR1 and CDR2 are LGHDT and YNNKEL (reference sequence). This CDR3 region has 14 residues. CDR3 in amino acids: CASSQVSSTDTQYF. CDR3 nucleotides: TGTGCCAGCAGCCAAGTATCTAGCACAGATACGCAGTATTTT.

The chain carries TRBV12-3 or TRBV12-4 and TRBJ2-1; D ambiguous. Trimming cost V 2 bases and J 12 bases, with 11 bases left between them. This CDR3 is 12 amino acids long. The CDR3 spells CASSLSYDGQFF. The CDR3 coding sequence is TGTGCCAGCAGTTTAAGTTATGATGGGCAGTTCTTC.

In its sample, this clonotype was seen many times. The chain employs TRBV10-3 and TRBJ1-1, with D maybe TRBD1 (5 bases). Germline V gene sequence: CDR1 ENHRY, CDR2 SYGVKD. Trimming left V 6 bases short and J 4 bases short, with 15 bases between. This CDR3 is 14 amino acids long. DNA for the CDR3: TGTGCCATCAGGAGAGATCCAGGGATCACTGAAGCTTTCTTT. Amino acid sequence: CAIRRDPGITEAFF.

On this clonotype: A much larger clone differs from this one at a single base, so this may be a read error. The rearrangement links TRBV6-2 or TRBV6-3 to TRBJ2-7, with 8 bases aligning to TRBD2. This CDR3 contains 16 residues. J lost 6 bases, V lost 3 bases, and 13 bases had no gene match. Per germline, CDR1 MNHEY and CDR2 SVGEGT. The chain's CDR3 is CASSYEGGRPTCEQYF. DNA for the CDR3: TGTGCCAGCAGTTATGAGGGCGGGAGGCCCACCTGCGAGCAGTACTTC.

In its sample, this clonotype was seen many times. In DNA form, the CDR3 reads TGCGCCAGCAGCCAAGTGGTGGGCTATGGCTACACCTTC. It encodes CASSQVVGYGYTF. This rearrangement joins TRBV4-1 to TRBJ1-2, with D uncertain. This CDR3 has 13 amino acids. Looked up from germline, CDR1 is MGHRA and CDR2 is YSYEKL. V shed 1 base and J shed 4 bases, with 7 bases lying between them.

This clonotype was picked up many times. The gene calls are TRBV7-9 and TRBJ1-2; the D gene is possibly TRBD1 (5 bases). The CDR3 runs to 12 residues. CDR1 is SEHNR, CDR2 FQNEAQ, per germline (reference sequence). The V gene lost 5 bases and the J gene lost 7 bases, with 11 bases spanning the gap. The CDR3 nucleotides read TGTGCCAGCAGCCGTCTGGGACTTGGCTACACCTTC. It codes for CASSRLGLGYTF.

This clonotype occurred many times. The rearrangement links TRBV20-1 to TRBJ1-3, with 7 bases fitting TRBD1. There are 15 residues in the CDR3. Germline V lookup: CDR1 DFQATT, CDR2 SNEGSKA (reference sequence). V was clipped by 6 bases and J by 3 bases; unmatched bases: 11. The chain's CDR3 is CSAHNQQGFGNTIYF. CDR3 in DNA: TGCAGTGCCCACAACCAACAGGGGTTTGGAAACACCATATATTTT.

This clonotype was found many times. The rearrangement uses TRBV5-1 and TRBJ1-2; 9 bases are shared with TRBD1. Germline V gene sequence: CDR1 SGHRS, CDR2 YFSETQ. The CDR3 is 15 residues long. Germline trimming cut 3 bases from V and 1 base from J; bases unmatched to any gene: 4. CDR3 nucleotides: TGCGCCAGCAGCTCCGGGACAGGGAGTAACTATGGCTACACCTTC. Amino acids: CASSSGTGSNYGYTF.

This clonotype was seen ten or more times. The V and J genes are TRBV5-1 and TRBJ1-4, with D unresolved. The CDR3 consists of 14 residues. Germline-derived CDR1 and CDR2 are SGHRS and YFSETQ. Trimming took 2 bases from V and 5 from J, leaving 10 bases between them. The CDR3 reads CASSFNSPNEKLFF. The DNA for the CDR3 is TGCGCCAGCAGCTTTAATTCGCCGAATGAAAAACTGTTTTTT.

In this sample, this clonotype turned up many times. The rearrangement uses TRBV12-3 or TRBV12-4 and TRBJ2-1; 8 bases are shared with TRBD2. This CDR3 comprises 12 residues. V lost 3 bases, J lost 13 bases, and 5 bases stayed unmatched. CDR3 sequence: CASSFSGTVQFF. The DNA for the CDR3 is TGTGCCAGCAGTTTTAGCGGGACCGTACAGTTCTTC.

This clonotype occurred many times. The gene calls are TRBV5-1 and TRBJ2-1; D possibly corresponds to TRBD2 (6 bases). The V gene lost 3 bases and the J gene lost 2 bases, with 12 bases spanning the gap. This CDR3 has 15 residues. Per germline, CDR1 SGHRS and CDR2 YFSETQ. CDR3 in amino acids: CASSSGDSPYNEQFF. The DNA of the CDR3 is TGCGCCAGCAGCTCGGGGGACTCCCCCTACAATGAGCAGTTCTTC.